This TCR beta chain was sequenced during a study of blood T cell repertoires in COVID-19. The CDR3 loop spans 17 amino acids. The germline V gene encodes CDR1 SGHRS and CDR2 YFSETQ. V gave up 0 bases and J gave up 1 base; unmatched junction bases: 4. The assay was immunoSEQ multiplex PCR, and TCRdb's table has in-frame clones only and misses some. The table has fewer than 350,000 clones, around 86% seen once. The rearrangement links TRBV5-1 to TRBJ2-2, with 9 nucleotides matching TRBD2. Sequenced input: PBMCs or T cells enriched from blood (not recorded which). This receptor was obtained from a man aged 55 to 69 who had recovered from COVID-19. CDR3 sequence (DNA): TGCGCCAGCAGCTTGGCCCCTAGCGGGGTGAACACCGGGGAGCTGTTTTTT. It codes for CASSLAPSGVNTGELFF.